A single sample is the source of the 18 T cell receptor beta chains below, sequenced in a study of T cell changes during pregnancy in multiple sclerosis (dated by TCRdb to between 2018 and 2021). Libraries were prepared through the immunoSEQ multiplex PCR assay. Not all clones reach the TCRdb copy of this immuneACCESS table, which keeps in-frame sequences only. Checked studies attribute under half of the gap to unresolved V genes and leave the rest unexplained. The sample table holds some 71,000 clones, of which under 95% were seen once. The top ten clonotypes cover over 1.3% of the sample. The source was peripheral blood, collected after pregnancy. The receptors here all came from a female donor with multiple sclerosis, enrolled in a pregnancy study.

The gene calls are TRBV5-1 and TRBJ1-1; 9 bases fit TRBD1. Trimming at V came to 1 base and at J to 5 bases, leaving 3 bases not matched to a gene. The CDR3 length is 14 residues. Germline lookup yields CDR1 SGHRS and CDR2 YFSETQ. CDR3 coding DNA: TGCGCCAGCAGCTTGCAACAGGGGGCGACTGAAGCTTTCTTT. It translates to CASSLQQGATEAFF.

The chain recombines TRBV30 with TRBJ1-1; 7 positions match TRBD1. J lost 7 bases, V lost 1 base, and 6 bases had no gene match. CDR1 and CDR2 (germline): GTSNPN, SVGIG (reference sequence). This CDR3 is built from 13 residues. This CDR3 is CAWSGNRGREAFF. The DNA of the CDR3 is TGTGCCTGGAGTGGAAACAGGGGTCGTGAAGCTTTCTTT.

This rearrangement joins TRBV2 to TRBJ1-6; 8 nucleotides match TRBD1. V was clipped by 7 bases and J by 10 bases; unmatched bases: 9. The CDR3 covers 14 residues. CDR1 and CDR2 (germline): SNHLY, FYNNEI. The CDR3 DNA sequence: TGTGCCAGCAATCCCGGACAGGGCGGCTCACCCCTCCACTTT. Protein: CASNPGQGGSPLHF. The full variable domain, in which reference TRBV2 and TRBJ1-6 provide the parts outside the CDR3, is EPEVTQTPSHQVTQMGQEVILRCVPISNHLYFYWYRQILGQKVEFLVSFYNNEISEKSEIFDDQFSVERPDGSNFTLKIRSTKLEDSAMYFCASNPGQGGSPLHFGNGTRLTVT.

This clone appeared a single time. The gene calls are TRBV19 and TRBJ1-3; the D is unclear. The ends were cut back, 5 bases at V and 0 bases at J, with 11 bases in the middle. Germline CDR1 and CDR2: LNHDA and SQIVND (reference sequence). The length of the CDR3 is 15 residues. The CDR3 nucleotides are TGTGCCAGTAGTGCCCAATCAGGCTCTGGAAACACCATATATTTT. Residues: CASSAQSGSGNTIYF.

The chain has TRBV11-2 and TRBJ1-1, with a tentative D call TRBD1 (6 bases). CDR3 length: 14 residues. Germline V CDR1 and CDR2: SGHAT, FQNNGV. Trimming pared 0 bases from V and 8 bases from J, leaving 13 bases between. CDR3 residues: CASSLDGTTTEAFF. As DNA, the CDR3 is TGTGCCAGCAGCTTAGATGGGACAACCACCGAAGCTTTCTTT.

The chain is built from TRBV4-3 and TRBJ2-4; 8 nucleotides match TRBD1. The CDR3 covers 17 residues. Germline V CDR1 and CDR2: LGHNA, YSLEER. V lost 0 bases to trimming and J lost 6 bases; unmatched junction nucleotides: 10. The CDR3 here is CASSQDWIGTGLNIQYF. The CDR3 DNA reads as TGCGCCAGCAGCCAAGATTGGATCGGGACAGGTCTAAACATTCAGTACTTC.

The chain uses TRBV12-5 and TRBJ2-1, with 13 bases that match TRBD2. CDR1 is LGHNT, CDR2 FRNRAP, per germline. After removal of 8 bases from V and 4 bases from J, the junction contained 5 bases not matched to a gene. The CDR3 spans 15 residues. CDR3 DNA sequence: TGTGCTAGTATGGAACTAGCGGGAGGGTACAATGAGCAGTTCTTC. Amino acids: CASMELAGGYNEQFF.

This clone was found once. V usage is TRBV11-2 and J usage is TRBJ2-7, with 10 nucleotides matching TRBD2. The CDR3 contains 15 residues. CDR1 and CDR2 (germline): SGHAT, FQNNGV. The J segment lost 3 bases and the V segment lost 1 base, leaving 3 bases of the junction unmatched. CDR3 loop: CASSLASGSIYEQYF. The DNA of the CDR3 is TGTGCCAGCAGCTTAGCTAGCGGGAGTATCTACGAGCAGTACTTC.

The V and J genes are TRBV7-9 and TRBJ2-7; 9 positions agree with TRBD2. From germline, CDR1 is SEHNR and CDR2 FQNEAQ (reference sequence). The CDR3 contains 16 residues. V was clipped by 5 bases and J by 1 base; unmatched bases: 9. CDR3 sequence: CASSPLRGLASYEQYF. Written as DNA, the CDR3 is TGTGCCAGCAGCCCCCTCCGGGGACTAGCTTCCTACGAGCAGTACTTC.

V and J are TRBV5-1 and TRBJ2-7, with a possible D match to TRBD1 (6 bases). Per germline, CDR1 SGHRS and CDR2 YFSETQ. CDR3 length: 15 residues. The ends were cut back, 0 bases at V and 2 bases at J, with 12 bases in the middle. The CDR3 nucleotides are TGCGCCAGCAGCTTGGAAGGGGGTTCAACCTACGAGCAGTACTTC. Its translation is CASSLEGGSTYEQYF.

The rearrangement joins TRBV27 to TRBJ2-5; possible D gene TRBD2, 6 bases. Trimming removed 2 bases from V and 5 bases from J, with 18 bases in between. Germline V gene lookup returns CDR1 MNHEY and CDR2 SMNVEV (reference sequence). This CDR3 spans 16 amino acids. The CDR3, as DNA: TGTGCCAGCAGTTTAACACTCGGCGGGATGGATGAGACCCAGTACTTC. Residues: CASSLTLGGMDETQYF.

The genes are TRBV9 and TRBJ1-5; D is ambiguous. The V gene lost 7 bases and the J gene lost 2 bases, with 13 bases spanning the gap. This CDR3 spans 14 amino acids. The V gene's germline CDR1 is SGDLS and CDR2 YYNGEE. CDR3 DNA sequence: TGTGCCAGCGGTCGAGGGAATGGCAATCAGCCCCAGCATTTT. Translation gives CASGRGNGNQPQHF. Supplemented by reference TRBV9 and TRBJ1-5, the full variable domain reads DSGVTQTPKHLITATGQRVTLRCSPRSGDLSVYWYQQSLDQGLQFLIQYYNGEERAKGNILERFSAQQFPDLHSELNLSSLELGDSALYFCASGRGNGNQPQHFGDGTRLSIL.

V usage is TRBV25-1 and J usage is TRBJ2-3; D is undetermined. The germline gives CDR1 MGHDK, CDR2 SYGVNS. V was trimmed by 6 bases and J by 4 bases, leaving 8 bases between them. The CDR3 extends over 12 amino acids. In nucleotides, the CDR3 is TGTGCCAGCAGCCCTTTAGCAGATACGCAGTATTTT. Its protein product is CASSPLADTQYF.

CDR3 protein: CASSLLGSGRDVGGYTF. In DNA form, the CDR3 reads TGTGCCAGCAGCTTGCTTGGGTCAGGTCGAGACGTAGGAGGCTACACCTTC. V and J are TRBV5-6 and TRBJ1-2; D remains ambiguous. Germline V gene lookup returns CDR1 SGHDT and CDR2 YYEEEE. The CDR3 consists of 17 residues. Trimming shortened V by 1 base and J by 8 bases, and 24 bases separated the two germline ends.

The chain joins TRBV5-4 to TRBJ2-1, with 10 positions matching TRBD2. With V trimmed by 4 bases and J by 2 bases, 3 bases remained unmatched. The germline CDR1 and CDR2 sequences are SGHNT and YYREEE (reference sequence). This CDR3 comprises 15 residues. The CDR3 sequence is CASSTSGAPYNEQFF. The CDR3 DNA is TGTGCCAGCAGCACTAGCGGGGCACCCTACAATGAGCAGTTCTTC.

This clone was counted once. The chain recombines TRBV6-4 with TRBJ2-1; tentatively, D is TRBD1 (5 bases). The length of the CDR3 is 15 residues. V was pared by 9 bases and J by 3 bases, with 18 bases between. The germline V gene has CDR1 MRHNA and CDR2 SNTAGT. CDR3 coding DNA: TGTGCCAGGAAAACAGGTCACCTACACTACAATGAGCAGTTCTTC. Its protein product is CARKTGHLHYNEQFF.

The chain joins TRBV6-5 to TRBJ2-7, with D maybe TRBD1 (6 bases). Germline lookup yields CDR1 MNHEY and CDR2 SVGAGI. This CDR3 spans 14 amino acids. Deletions cut 5 bases from V and 12 bases from J, with 23 bases between. DNA for the CDR3: TGTGCCAGCAGTCCCTGGGGGCGCTCTACCTTGGTGTACTTC. Protein: CASSPWGRSTLVYF.

The chain links TRBV28 to TRBJ1-2; the D gene is possibly TRBD1 (6 bases). The length of the CDR3 is 11 residues. The V gene's germline CDR1 is MDHEN and CDR2 SYDVKM. Trimming removed 4 bases at V and 6 bases at J, with 6 bases between. CDR3 sequence (DNA): TGTGCCAGCAGTTACAGGGATGGCTACACCTTC. Translation gives CASSYRDGYTF.